This T cell receptor (beta chain) came from a study of T cells in women clearing cervical HPV infection. General observations from the study: TRBV6-7 abundance was lower in cases than controls (around 0.1% versus 0.15%).

The CDR3 runs 15 residues. Germline V CDR1 and CDR2: DFQATT, SNEGSKA (reference sequence). With 3 bases clipped from V and 7 bases from J, the junction kept 10 bases outside the gene matches. Assay: immunoSEQ multiplex PCR; the TCRdb copy retains only in-frame clones and omits some. The sample table sets out about 23,000 clones. Details on this clone: Its antigen is unidentified. Read data end 3 residues before the CDR3 end; the end is taken from the germline J gene.

The clonotype originates from a woman between 18 and 70 years old with a cervical HPV16 infection that either progressed to CIN3+ or cleared (not recorded which). Sequencing was carried out using blood buffy coat. The chain joins TRBV20-1 to TRBJ2-1; TRBD2 matches 9 bases. The DNA read from the CDR3 is TGCAGTGCTAGCTCGTGGGCGGGGGGGCCAAATGAG. Its protein is CSASSWAGGPNE. In full, the CDR3 is CSASSWAGGPNEQFF.